Listed below are T cell receptor beta chains from one sample, sequenced in a study of technical replicates of blood from several donors. Repertoires were generated with immunoSEQ multiplex PCR, while TCRdb's copy carries only in-frame clones and drops some. The sample includes 55,000 to 70,000 clones, roughly 91% of them seen just once. Sequencing was done on a sample of PBMCs. The source is a human donor in good health. Some clones in this sample may be carry-over from other donors' samples. The CDR3 runs from the conserved cysteine through the conserved F or W. The order of the fields is J gene, D gene, V gene, clone size, CDR3 DNA, CDR3 protein. The D gene is left open where the match is weak. Clone size is stated in some rows and not others, as once, few, many or a class when expanded.

TRBJ2-1,NA,TRBV9,NA,TGTGCCAGCAGCGTCTCCGATAGCTACAATGAGCAGTTCTTC,CASSVSDSYNEQFF
TRBJ1-6,NA,TRBV7-9,few,TGTGCCAGCAGCCGACAGGATAATTCACCCCTCCACTTT,CASSRQDNSPLHF
TRBJ2-5,NA,TRBV25-1,NA,TGTGCCAGCAACAGGTTTTCAGAGACCCAGTACTTC,CASNRFSETQYF
TRBJ2-5,TRBD2,TRBV4-2,NA,TGTGCCAGCAGCCCTAGCGGGGGGGCCCAAGAGACCCAGTACTTC,CASSPSGGAQETQYF
TRBJ1-1,NA,TRBV7-6,NA,TGTGCCAGCAGACTAAGTCGGGAGAACACTGAAGCTTTCTTT,CASRLSRENTEAFF
TRBJ1-2,NA,TRBV5-4,NA,TGTGCCAGCAGCTTCCACACCGGGGGAACTAATGGCTACACCTTC,CASSFHTGGTNGYTF
TRBJ2-4,TRBD1,TRBV28,NA,TGTGCCAGCAGTACGGGACAGGGGGAGTACTTC,CASSTGQGEYF
TRBJ2-3,NA,TRBV7-9,NA,TGTGCCAGCAGCAAGACTATAACTCGCACAGATACGCAGTATTTT,CASSKTITRTDTQYF
TRBJ1-6,TRBD1,TRBV6-6,NA,TGTGCCAGCAGTTACTTGGACAGGGGTTCACCCCTCCACTTT,CASSYLDRGSPLHF
TRBJ2-1,NA,TRBV10-2,NA,TGCGCCAGCAGAAGGGGGGGATACAATGAGCAGTTCTTC,CASRRGGYNEQFF
TRBJ2-7,TRBD2,TRBV6-5,NA,TGTGCCAGCAGTTACTCGGCTAGCGGAGCGGGGGAGCAGTACTTC,CASSYSASGAGEQYF
TRBJ2-2,NA,TRBV4-3,once,TGCGCCAGCAGCCAAGCGGGACTGTACACCGGGGAGCTGTTTTTT,CASSQAGLYTGELFF
TRBJ1-6,NA,TRBV5-6,NA,TGTGCCAGCAGCTGGGGGGTCGTGACGGAGAATTCACCCCTCCACTTT,CASSWGVVTENSPLHF
TRBJ1-1,NA,TRBV5-1,NA,TGCGCCAGCAGTTGGACAGTGGGAGACACTGAAGCTTTCTTT,CASSWTVGDTEAFF
TRBJ2-7,TRBD1,TRBV9,NA,TGTGCCAGCAGCTTGGGACAGGGAACCTACGAGCAGTACTTC,CASSLGQGTYEQYF
TRBJ2-2,TRBD2,TRBV19,NA,TGTGCCAGTAGTACCCCAGCGGGGGGCGGTTACACCGGGGAGCTGTTTTTT,CASSTPAGGGYTGELFF
TRBJ2-5,TRBD2,TRBV5-8,once,TGTGCCAGCAGCCTCGGGACTAGCCTTTGGGAGACCCAGTACTTC,CASSLGTSLWETQYF
TRBJ1-1,TRBD1,TRBV5-5,NA,TGTGCCAGCAGCGGCAGGGGGGTGAACACTGAAGCTTTCTTT,CASSGRGVNTEAFF
TRBJ2-5,TRBD2,TRBV7-2,NA,TGTGCCAGCAGCTTGGGTATTTCTAGCGGGTACCAAGAGACCCAGTACTTC,CASSLGISSGYQETQYF
TRBJ2-1,TRBD2,TRBV10-3,NA,TGTGCCATCAGTGAGGGGACTAGCGGGGGGTCGAATGAGCAGTTCTTC,CAISEGTSGGSNEQFF
TRBJ1-1,NA,TRBV21-1,NA,TGTGCCAGCAGCACCCGGGGGAATAGGAGCCGGAACACTGAAGCTTTCTTT,CASSTRGNRSRNTEAFF
TRBJ1-1,NA,TRBV7-3,NA,TGTGCCAGCACCCCGGGGGGTTCCAACACTGAAGCTTTCTTT,CASTPGGSNTEAFF